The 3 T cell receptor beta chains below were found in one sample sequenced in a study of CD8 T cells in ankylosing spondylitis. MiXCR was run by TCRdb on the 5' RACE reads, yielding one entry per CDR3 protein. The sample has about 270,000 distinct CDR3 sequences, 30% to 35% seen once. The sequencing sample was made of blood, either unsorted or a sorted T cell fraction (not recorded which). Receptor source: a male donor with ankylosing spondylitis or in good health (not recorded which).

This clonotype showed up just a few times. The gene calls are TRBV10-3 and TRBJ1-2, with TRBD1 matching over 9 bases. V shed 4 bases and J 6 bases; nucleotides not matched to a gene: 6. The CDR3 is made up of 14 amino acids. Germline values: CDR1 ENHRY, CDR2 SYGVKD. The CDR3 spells CAISGGQGLDGYTF. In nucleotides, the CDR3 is TGTGCCATCAGTGGTGGACAGGGGCTGGATGGCTACACCTTC.

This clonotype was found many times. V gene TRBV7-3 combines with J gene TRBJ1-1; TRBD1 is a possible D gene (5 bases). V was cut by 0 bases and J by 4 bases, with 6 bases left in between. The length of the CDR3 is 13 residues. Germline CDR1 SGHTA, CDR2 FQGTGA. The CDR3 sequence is CASSLTGVTEAFF. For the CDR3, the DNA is TGTGCCAGCAGCTTAACAGGGGTCACTGAAGCTTTCTTT.

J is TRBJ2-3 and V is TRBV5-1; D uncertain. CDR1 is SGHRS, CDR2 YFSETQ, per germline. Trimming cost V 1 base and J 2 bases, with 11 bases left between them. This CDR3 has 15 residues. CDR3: CASSLYGQNTDTQYF. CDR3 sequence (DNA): TGCGCCAGCAGCTTGTATGGGCAGAACACAGATACGCAGTATTTT.